The rows below give T cell receptor beta chains drawn from one sample of a study of blood T cell repertoires in COVID-19. Sequencing was performed with immunoSEQ multiplex PCR; in TCRdb, only in-frame clones are kept and a portion is missing. The table shows 130,000 or so clones, with roughly 69% occurring only once. Sequenced sample: peripheral blood. Receptors were obtained from a woman in her sixties or seventies with acute or convalescent COVID-19. Both conserved end residues are part of each CDR3. The D gene is left open where the match is weak. Size is stated for part of the rows, as once, few or many counts, or as a class when the clone is expanded.

v_gene,abundance,j_gene,d_gene,CDR3aa,CDR3nt
TRBV5-6,few,TRBJ1-1,NA,CASSWGDLMNTEAFF,TGTGCCAGCAGCTGGGGGGACCTCATGAACACTGAAGCTTTCTTT
TRBV6-5,NA,TRBJ1-2,NA,CASRDLAYGYTF,TGTGCCAGCAGGGACTTAGCCTATGGCTACACCTTC
TRBV7-2,NA,TRBJ2-1,TRBD2,CASSLSYGGALSSYNEQFF,TGTGCCAGCAGCTTAAGTTACGGGGGGGCCTTAAGCTCCTACAATGAGCAGTTCTTC
TRBV11-2,NA,TRBJ2-4,TRBD2,CASSPGTSGRLFKNIQYF,TGTGCCAGCAGCCCCGGGACTAGCGGGAGGCTTTTCAAAAACATTCAGTACTTC
TRBV5-1,NA,TRBJ2-5,NA,CASSVEETQYF,TGCGCCAGCAGCGTAGAAGAGACCCAGTACTTC
TRBV7-5,NA,TRBJ2-7,NA,CARIADRHADEQYF,TGTGCCAGAATAGCCGACAGGCACGCTGACGAGCAGTACTTC
TRBV19,few,TRBJ1-5,TRBD1,CASSLFDRGNQPQHF,TGTGCCAGTAGTCTATTCGACAGGGGGAATCAGCCCCAGCATTTT
TRBV15,NA,TRBJ2-7,TRBD2,CATSRALASGTYEQYF,TGTGCCACCAGCAGAGCTCTTGCTAGCGGGACCTACGAGCAGTACTTC
TRBV13,NA,TRBJ2-7,TRBD2,CASSSSSGRPSYEQYF,TGTGCCAGCAGCTCCTCTAGCGGGAGGCCCTCCTACGAGCAGTACTTC
TRBV12-5,NA,TRBJ1-2,TRBD1,CASGDDRGGYTF,TGTGCTAGTGGTGACGACAGGGGGGGCTACACCTTC
TRBV6-6,NA,TRBJ2-7,TRBD1,CASRPGQGILYEQYF,TGTGCCAGCAGACCGGGACAGGGTATCCTCTACGAGCAGTACTTC
TRBV4-3,NA,TRBJ1-5,NA,CASSQDRSTNQPQHF,TGCGCCAGCAGCCAAGATAGGAGTACCAATCAGCCCCAGCATTTT
TRBV7-2,few,TRBJ1-5,NA,CASSLGGNSNQPQHF,TGTGCCAGCAGCTTAGGCGGAAATAGCAATCAGCCCCAGCATTTT
TRBV3-1/TRBV3-2,few,TRBJ2-7,TRBD1,CASSQAGTGGDEQYF,TGTGCCAGCAGCCAAGCCGGGACAGGCGGGGACGAGCAGTACTTC
TRBV21-1,NA,TRBJ2-7,NA,CASSATSGTSYEQYF,TGTGCCAGCAGCGCCACTAGCGGGACGTCCTACGAGCAGTACTTC
TRBV5-1,NA,TRBJ1-6,NA,CASSLGDTHNSPLHF,TGCGCCAGCAGCTTGGGGGACACCCATAATTCACCCCTCCACTTT
TRBV27,once,TRBJ2-5,NA,CASSLFSPPEGTQYF,TGTGCCAGCAGTTTATTTTCCCCGCCCGAGGGGACCCAGTACTTC
TRBV9,many,TRBJ2-7,TRBD2,CASSDAGTSGSYEQYF,TGTGCCAGCAGCGATGCCGGGACTAGCGGGAGCTACGAGCAGTACTTC
TRBV6-5,once,TRBJ1-1,NA,CASSGFTEAFF,TGTGCCAGCTCAGGGTTCACTGAAGCTTTCTTT
TRBV5-4,NA,TRBJ2-2,TRBD2,CASSLGGAGGHTGELFF,TGTGCCAGCAGCCTCGGGGGAGCGGGGGGGCATACCGGGGAGCTGTTTTTT
TRBV5-1,NA,TRBJ1-2,NA,CASSLAPEGGYGYTF,TGCGCCAGCAGCTTGGCTCCTGAGGGTGGCTATGGCTACACCTTC
TRBV19,NA,TRBJ1-5,NA,CASSMTGSGQPQHF,TGTGCCAGTAGTATGACAGGTTCCGGTCAGCCCCAGCATTTT
TRBV2,NA,TRBJ1-2,NA,CASTPRTATSYGYTF,TGTGCCAGCACCCCCCGGACAGCAACTAGCTATGGCTACACCTTC
TRBV4-1,once,TRBJ2-3,TRBD1,CASSQIDRVGGTQYF,TGCGCCAGCAGCCAGATAGACAGGGTGGGCGGTACGCAGTATTTT
TRBV29-1,once,TRBJ2-1,TRBD2,CSTLAGGPNEQFF,TGCAGCACGCTAGCGGGGGGCCCCAATGAGCAGTTCTTC
TRBV2,few,TRBJ2-5,NA,CASSEFSVQETQYF,TGTGCCAGCAGTGAGTTTTCCGTCCAAGAGACCCAGTACTTC
TRBV28,NA,TRBJ1-4,NA,CASRGGVLNEKLFF,TGTGCCAGCAGGGGAGGGGTCCTCAATGAAAAACTGTTTTTT
TRBV28,NA,TRBJ2-3,TRBD2,CASNLGLAGGSADTQYF,TGTGCCAGCAACCTGGGACTAGCGGGAGGGTCGGCAGATACGCAGTATTTT
TRBV11-2,once,TRBJ2-3,NA,CASSLSGGIMTDTQYF,TGTGCCAGCAGCTTGTCCGGGGGAATCATGACAGATACGCAGTATTTT
TRBV5-6,many,TRBJ1-6,TRBD1,CASSPQGGTNSPLHF,TGTGCCAGCAGCCCTCAAGGGGGCACGAATTCACCCCTCCACTTT
TRBV7-3,NA,TRBJ1-2,TRBD1,CASSTSGGSYGYTF,TGTGCCAGCAGCACGTCAGGGGGCTCCTATGGCTACACCTTC
TRBV7-2,NA,TRBJ1-2,NA,CASSLARLTSYGYTF,TGTGCCAGCAGCTTAGCGCGTTTGACATCTTATGGCTACACCTTC
TRBV11-2,NA,TRBJ2-7,NA,CASSLDRYEQYF,TGTGCCAGCAGCTTAGACCGTTACGAGCAGTACTTC
TRBV5-1,NA,TRBJ2-1,TRBD2,CASSFAAGGPSYEQFF,TGCGCCAGCAGCTTCGCCGCGGGAGGGCCGTCTTATGAGCAGTTCTTC
TRBV6-5,NA,TRBJ2-7,TRBD1,CASSYSAGGIYEQYF,TGTGCCAGCAGTTACTCGGCAGGGGGAATTTACGAGCAGTACTTC
TRBV28,NA,TRBJ2-1,NA,CASSFGGNRRNEQFF,TGTGCCAGCAGTTTTGGAGGGAATAGACGCAATGAGCAGTTCTTC
TRBV24-1,NA,TRBJ2-3,NA,CATSDSLAHTQYF,TGTGCCACCAGTGATTCTTTAGCCCATACGCAGTATTTT
TRBV5-1,NA,TRBJ2-3,TRBD2,CASSRLPSGSSTDTQYF,TGCGCCAGCAGCCGTCTCCCTAGCGGGAGCAGCACAGATACGCAGTATTTT
TRBV4-3,NA,TRBJ2-2,NA,CASSQDRSANTGELFF,TGCGCCAGCAGCCAAGATAGGAGCGCCAACACCGGGGAGCTGTTTTTT
TRBV6-5,NA,TRBJ2-7,TRBD2,CASSPGSSGGYEQYF,TGTGCCAGCAGTCCCGGAAGTAGCGGGGGATACGAGCAGTACTTC
TRBV3-1/TRBV3-2,few,TRBJ2-1,TRBD2,CASSQTREDYNEQFF,TGTGCCAGCAGCCAAACGCGGGAGGACTACAATGAGCAGTTCTTC
TRBV14,NA,TRBJ2-5,TRBD2,CASSLGLAGEYGTQYF,TGTGCCAGCAGCCTTGGACTAGCGGGAGAGTATGGGACCCAGTACTTC
TRBV5-6,NA,TRBJ1-1,NA,CASSFSGRNTEAFF,TGTGCCAGCAGCTTTTCAGGAAGAAACACTGAAGCTTTCTTT
TRBV11-2,NA,TRBJ1-3,NA,CASSLERSGNTIYF,TGTGCCAGCAGCTTAGAGCGCTCTGGAAACACCATATATTTT
TRBV5-1,NA,TRBJ2-2,NA,CASSLSDSYTGELFF,TGCGCCAGCAGCTTGTCCGACAGCTACACCGGGGAGCTGTTTTTT
TRBV6-4,NA,TRBJ2-3,TRBD2,CASSQIAGGTDTQYF,TGTGCCAGCAGCCAAATAGCGGGGGGGACAGATACGCAGTATTTT
TRBV7-2,NA,TRBJ2-1,TRBD2,CASSLGGRYEQFF,TGTGCCAGCAGCTTAGGCGGGAGGTATGAGCAGTTCTTC
TRBV12-3/TRBV12-4,NA,TRBJ1-2,NA,CASSWGRSYGYTF,TGTGCCAGCAGTTGGGGCAGGAGTTATGGCTACACCTTC
TRBV18,NA,TRBJ2-5,TRBD1,CASSPVNRGSKKETQYF,TGTGCCAGCTCACCGGTGAACAGGGGGTCTAAAAAAGAGACCCAGTACTTC
TRBV28,few,TRBJ2-1,NA,CASRLNDEQFF,TGTGCCAGCAGACTAAACGATGAGCAGTTCTTC
TRBV21-1,many,TRBJ1-4,NA,CASSKGQGAEKLFF,TGTGCCAGCAGCAAAGGACAGGGTGCTGAAAAACTGTTTTTT